The 20 T cell receptor beta chains given below trace back to one sample, sequenced in a study of control samples from healthy donors and cancer patients (dated by TCRdb to about 2020). Preparation of the library involved the immunoSEQ multiplex PCR assay. The table was pulled from immuneACCESS by TCRdb, which kept in-frame rearrangements only. Such tables lose some clones; where checked, under half of the loss comes from unresolved V genes, and the rest has no known cause. This sample comprises about 120,000 clones, 88% of them detected only once. The ten largest make up roughly 3.2% of the sample. Input material: blood. Receptors were obtained from a middle-aged man in good health.

This sequence joins TRBV7-3 and TRBJ2-6; 8 nucleotides line up with TRBD1. The trim removed 5 bases at V and 4 bases at J, leaving 7 bases unmatched. The germline V gene has CDR1 SGHTA and CDR2 FQGTGA. The CDR3 covers 16 residues. CDR3 sequence reads: CASSRTGRGGANVLTF. CDR3 nucleotide sequence: TGTGCCAGCAGCCGGACAGGGCGAGGAGGGGCCAACGTCCTGACTTTC.

This sequence joins TRBV7-3 and TRBJ2-2; no clear D. Trimming removed 1 base from V and 3 bases from J, with 12 bases in between. Germline values: CDR1 SGHTA, CDR2 FQGTGA. The CDR3 has 16 residues. CDR3 loop: CASSLNSGPDTGELFF. The CDR3 DNA reads as TGTGCCAGCAGCTTAAATTCAGGTCCGGACACCGGGGAGCTGTTTTTT.

This clone was found once. This rearrangement joins TRBV11-3 to TRBJ2-5, with D tentatively TRBD1 (6 bases). The germline gives CDR1 SGHNT, CDR2 YENEEA. V was clipped by 1 base and J by 2 bases, with 11 bases between them. CDR3 size: 15 residues. This CDR3 reads CASSLGTEGQETQYF. The CDR3 region has the DNA TGTGCCAGCAGCTTAGGGACAGAAGGACAAGAGACCCAGTACTTC.

This chain links TRBV27 with TRBJ2-7; possible D gene TRBD2, 5 bases. CDR1 MNHEY and CDR2 SMNVEV come from the germline V gene (reference sequence). The ends were cut back, 4 bases at V and 0 bases at J, with 10 bases in the middle. The CDR3 has 14 residues. CDR3 loop: CASSSGLRSYEQYF. The CDR3, as DNA: TGTGCCAGCAGTTCCGGACTCCGCTCCTACGAGCAGTACTTC.

The rearrangement links TRBV5-1 to TRBJ1-2; 7 bases agree with TRBD1. CDR1 and CDR2 from the germline V gene are SGHRS and YFSETQ. V was pared by 0 bases and J by 2 bases, with 10 bases of the junction left unmatched. The CDR3 is made up of 17 amino acids. The CDR3 loop reads CASSLGLTGPGNYGYTF. The CDR3 coding sequence is TGCGCCAGCAGCTTGGGGTTGACAGGGCCAGGGAACTATGGCTACACCTTC.

The chain joins TRBV28 to TRBJ1-1; D is uncertain. CDR3 length equals 14 residues. Trimming stripped 1 base from V and 1 base from J, with 7 bases between. Looked up from germline, CDR1 is MDHEN and CDR2 is SYDVKM. The CDR3: CASSLLPENTEAFF. CDR3 nucleotides: TGTGCCAGCAGTTTATTGCCGGAGAACACTGAAGCTTTCTTT.

The J gene is TRBJ1-3, the V gene TRBV7-2; D is unresolved. Trimming took off 2 bases at V and 7 bases at J, with 3 bases between the two ends. CDR3 length equals 11 residues. Germline-derived CDR1 and CDR2 are SGHTA and FQGNSA. The CDR3 region is CASSLRNTIYF. The CDR3 bases are TGTGCCAGCAGCTTAAGGAACACCATATATTTT.

This chain uses TRBV24-1 with TRBJ1-2; no definite D call. The CDR3 has 12 residues. V lost 10 bases, J lost 6 bases, and 14 bases lay in between. CDR1 is KGHDR and CDR2 is SFDVKD in the germline V gene. CDR3 in DNA: TGTGCCACACAGCTAGGTTTTGATGGCTACACCTTC. The encoded protein is CATQLGFDGYTF.

The chain has TRBV10-3 and TRBJ1-5; 7 nucleotides match TRBD1. The CDR3 spans 15 residues. The ends lost 5 bases at V and 4 bases at J; junction bases unmatched: 8. Germline values: CDR1 ENHRY, CDR2 SYGVKD. CDR3 sequence reads: CAISTTTGRNQPQHF. The CDR3 nucleotides read TGTGCCATCAGTACAACGACAGGGCGAAATCAGCCCCAGCATTTT.

This chain connects TRBV13 to TRBJ2-4; 12 nucleotides line up with TRBD2. The CDR3 runs 16 residues. Unmatched junction bases numbered 4, after V lost 3 bases and J lost 4 bases. Germline V gene sequence: CDR1 PRHDT, CDR2 FYEKMQ (reference sequence). CDR3 nucleotides: TGTGCCAGCAGCTTGCCTAGCGGGGGGGTAAAAAACATTCAGTACTTC. Translation gives CASSLPSGGVKNIQYF.

The table lists this clone with a count of one. The chain carries TRBV4-1 and TRBJ2-7, with D possibly being TRBD1 or TRBD2 (5 bases each). Trimming stripped 1 base from V and 0 bases from J, with 10 bases between. This CDR3 contains 15 residues. Germline CDR1 reads MGHRA; CDR2 reads YSYEKL. CDR3 loop: CASSQVRGPSYEQYF. DNA of the CDR3: TGCGCCAGCAGCCAAGTCCGGGGACCCTCCTACGAGCAGTACTTC.

This chain links TRBV7-9 with TRBJ1-1, with no clear D. Germline lookup yields CDR1 SEHNR and CDR2 FQNEAQ (reference sequence). Trimming pared 4 bases from V and 7 bases from J, leaving 7 bases between. The CDR3 sequence is 11 residues long. CDR3 residues: CASSSYNEAFF. CDR3 bases: TGTGCCAGCAGCTCCTATAATGAAGCTTTCTTT.

This chain links TRBV5-4 with TRBJ1-1; the D is unclear. Trimming stripped 10 bases from V and 8 bases from J, with 6 bases between. The germline V gene has CDR1 SGHNT and CDR2 YYREEE (reference sequence). CDR3 length: 8 amino acids. CDR3 sequence: CAWKEAFF. The CDR3 bases are TGTGCCTGGAAAGAAGCTTTCTTT.

The chain carries TRBV27 and TRBJ1-1; 8 bases are shared with TRBD1. The CDR3 covers 14 residues. The V gene end was trimmed by 1 base and the J gene end by 8 bases; junction bases not matched to a gene: 6. Germline values: CDR1 MNHEY, CDR2 SMNVEV (reference sequence). Written as DNA, the CDR3 is TGTGCCAGCAGTTTATACGGGACAGGTGGGGAAGCTTTCTTT. Its protein product is CASSLYGTGGEAFF.

The chain links TRBV2 to TRBJ1-1; D is perhaps TRBD1 (5 bases). CDR1 SNHLY and CDR2 FYNNEI come from the germline V gene. Trimming removed 4 bases from V and 8 bases from J, with 14 bases in between. This CDR3 has 13 amino acids. CDR3 DNA: TGTGCCAGCAGTGGTCAGGGTCTTGGGGAAGCTTTCTTT. It yields the protein CASSGQGLGEAFF.

J is TRBJ2-2 and V is TRBV15; D gene unclear. CDR1 and CDR2 (germline): LNHNV, YYDKDF (reference sequence). Trimming took 3 bases from V and 4 from J, leaving 9 bases between them. The CDR3 is 14 amino acids. CDR3 amino acids: CATSSQESTGELFF. The DNA for the CDR3 is TGTGCCACCAGCAGCCAGGAATCCACCGGGGAGCTGTTTTTT.

The chain combines TRBV11-3 with TRBJ2-4, with TRBD2 matching over 10 bases. The CDR3 loop spans 19 amino acids. CDR1 is SGHNT and CDR2 is YENEEA in the germline V gene. V was clipped by 0 bases and J by 0 bases; unmatched bases: 8. The CDR3 DNA reads TGTGCCAGCAGCTTAGATCTCCTAGCGGGGGCCCTAGCCAAAAACATTCAGTACTTC. Protein sequence: CASSLDLLAGALAKNIQYF.

This chain joins TRBV7-2 and TRBJ2-3, with TRBD2 matching 12 bases. Germline CDR1 and CDR2: SGHTA and FQGNSA. Trimming removed 0 bases from V and 1 base from J; junction bases left unmatched: 5. The CDR3 consists of 18 residues. The CDR3 sequence: CASSLALAGGPGTDTQYF. CDR3 DNA: TGTGCCAGCAGCTTAGCTCTAGCGGGGGGGCCGGGCACAGATACGCAGTATTTT.

The CDR3 bases are TGTGCCAGCATGGGGGCGGTCAATTCACCCCTCCACTTT. This codes for CASMGAVNSPLHF. V and J are TRBV28 and TRBJ1-6, with D perhaps TRBD1 (6 bases). This CDR3 contains 13 residues. Trimming removed 7 bases at V and 7 bases at J, with 11 bases between. Germline-derived CDR1 and CDR2 are MDHEN and SYDVKM.

The chain employs TRBV6-4 and TRBJ2-3, with a tentative D call TRBD2 (6 bases). The CDR3 is 14 residues long. Germline lookup yields CDR1 MRHNA and CDR2 SNTAGT. Trimming shortened V by 5 bases and J by 6 bases, and 15 bases separated the two germline ends. The CDR3 DNA follows: TGTGCCAGCAGTCGGGACTCCCCGTCGGATACGCAGTATTTT. Its translation is CASSRDSPSDTQYF.